The rows below give T cell receptor beta chains drawn from one sample of a study of T cell clonotyping in hematopoietic cell transplantation. Libraries were prepared by immunoSEQ multiplex PCR; TCRdb keeps only in-frame clonotypes and omits some of them. There are about 17,000 clones in the sample; under 90% occur only once, and around 3.9% lies in the top ten. The source material was PBMCs, sampled 100 days after allogeneic stem cell transplant. The receptor set was obtained from a male patient between 60 and 69 years old who had an allogeneic stem cell transplant from a related donor, so the T cells may come from the graft donor. Some clones in this sample may be carry-over from other donors' samples. CDR3s include the opening cysteine and the closing phenylalanine or tryptophan. D genes are given only for firm matches. A row's size may be missing; if present it is once, few, many or a size class.

D gene,clone size,J gene,V gene,CDR3 protein,CDR3 DNA
TRBD2,NA,TRBJ2-5,TRBV27,CASKIAGGGETQYF,TGTGCCAGCAAAATAGCGGGGGGCGGGGAGACCCAGTACTTC
NA,NA,TRBJ2-7,TRBV19,CASSEDNSHEQYF,TGTGCCAGTAGTGAGGACAATTCCCACGAGCAGTACTTC
NA,NA,TRBJ1-4,TRBV14,CASSQLGLPNEKLFF,TGTGCCAGCAGCCAGTTGGGGCTGCCTAATGAAAAACTGTTTTTT
NA,NA,TRBJ1-1,TRBV5-1,CASTLSGGDTEAFF,TGCGCCAGCACCCTTTCGGGGGGGGACACTGAAGCTTTCTTT
NA,NA,TRBJ2-3,TRBV5-1,CASSPTGARGTDTQYF,TGCGCCAGCAGCCCCACGGGGGCTCGTGGCACAGATACGCAGTATTTT
NA,NA,TRBJ1-2,TRBV19,CASSKGYGYTF,TGTGCCAGTAGTAAGGGCTATGGCTACACCTTC
NA,NA,TRBJ1-2,TRBV19,CASSIVGGLSNYGYTF,TGTGCCAGTAGTATCGTCGGCGGTCTATCTAACTATGGCTACACCTTC
TRBD2,NA,TRBJ2-1,TRBV7-9,CASSHRLAGYNEQFF,TGTGCCAGCAGCCACCGGCTAGCGGGGTACAATGAGCAGTTCTTC
NA,NA,TRBJ1-5,TRBV5-1,CASKEGPQGPQHF,TGCGCCAGCAAGGAGGGTCCCCAAGGGCCCCAGCATTTT
TRBD2,once,TRBJ2-5,TRBV30,CAFSGGARETQYF,TGTGCCTTTAGCGGGGGGGCCCGGGAGACCCAGTACTTC
NA,NA,TRBJ2-3,TRBV30,CAWSGFGAAWGTDTQYF,TGTGCCTGGAGTGGCTTTGGGGCGGCGTGGGGCACAGATACGCAGTATTTT
TRBD1,NA,TRBJ1-2,TRBV20-1,CSAGTGGRNTF,TGCAGTGCTGGTACAGGGGGACGAAACACCTTC
NA,NA,TRBJ2-1,TRBV4-3,CASSQEFQRYNEQFF,TGCGCCAGCAGCCAAGAGTTTCAGCGGTACAATGAGCAGTTCTTC
NA,NA,TRBJ2-5,TRBV10-1,CARPIGPKETQYF,TGCGCCAGACCCATCGGACCCAAAGAGACCCAGTACTTC
TRBD1,few,TRBJ1-4,TRBV4-2,CASSQEADRTEEPTNEKLFF,TGTGCCAGCAGCCAAGAAGCGGACAGGACGGAAGAGCCAACTAATGAAAAACTGTTTTTT
TRBD2,once,TRBJ2-1,TRBV5-1,CASSLAPSGSYNEQFF,TGCGCCAGCAGCTTGGCTCCTAGCGGGAGCTACAATGAGCAGTTCTTC
NA,NA,TRBJ1-2,TRBV6-4,CASSAIPGAAYGYTF,TGTGCCAGCAGTGCCATACCGGGGGCAGCATATGGCTACACCTTC
NA,NA,TRBJ2-5,TRBV14,CASSQDEQGTQYF,TGTGCCAGCAGCCAAGACGAGCAAGGGACCCAGTACTTC
NA,few,TRBJ1-5,TRBV19,CASSIGGARNQPQHF,TGTGCCAGTAGTATAGGGGGGGCGCGAAATCAGCCCCAGCATTTT
TRBD1,NA,TRBJ1-5,TRBV28,CASSDTDRAGNQPQHF,TGTGCCAGCAGCGATACCGACAGGGCTGGCAATCAGCCCCAGCATTTT
TRBD1,NA,TRBJ2-2,TRBV19,CASSIVGDRGVGELFF,TGTGCCAGTAGTATAGTTGGCGACAGGGGGGTCGGGGAGCTGTTTTTT
NA,NA,TRBJ1-1,TRBV5-4,CASSSAGGNTEAFF,TGTGCCAGCAGCTCGGCGGGGGGGAACACTGAAGCTTTCTTT
NA,NA,TRBJ1-1,TRBV19,CASHMGVSMNTEAFF,TGTGCCAGCCATATGGGGGTTTCTATGAACACTGAAGCTTTCTTT
NA,NA,TRBJ1-1,TRBV7-3,CASSLTGVTEAFF,TGTGCCAGCAGCTTGACGGGAGTCACTGAAGCTTTCTTT
TRBD1,NA,TRBJ1-1,TRBV6-1,CASSTQTGLGTEAFF,TGTGCCAGCAGTACCCAGACAGGGTTAGGTACTGAAGCTTTCTTT
TRBD1,NA,TRBJ1-6,TRBV27,CASRNRDSSYNSPLHF,TGTGCCAGCAGAAACAGGGACAGCTCCTATAATTCACCCCTCCACTTT
NA,NA,TRBJ2-2,TRBV4-3,CASSQSAAAGGTGELFF,TGCGCCAGCAGCCAATCCGCGGCGGCAGGGGGGACCGGGGAGCTGTTTTTT
TRBD1,NA,TRBJ1-2,TRBV5-6,CASSLWTGILGGYTF,TGTGCCAGCAGCTTATGGACAGGGATCCTCGGGGGCTACACCTTC
TRBD1,NA,TRBJ1-2,TRBV5-1,CASSLGGTGGLDGYTF,TGCGCCAGCAGCTTGGGAGGGACAGGGGGCTTGGATGGCTACACCTTC
NA,NA,TRBJ1-2,TRBV6-6,CASSQTANYGYTF,TGTGCCAGCAGCCAGACAGCAAACTATGGCTACACCTTC
NA,NA,TRBJ2-7,TRBV29-1,CSVEGAGGEQYF,TGCAGCGTTGAAGGGGCAGGTGGCGAGCAGTACTTC
TRBD1,few,TRBJ1-2,TRBV2,CASREPGQLNYGYTF,TGTGCCAGCAGGGAACCGGGACAGTTAAACTATGGCTACACCTTC
TRBD2,NA,TRBJ2-1,TRBV6-1,CASRLAGADGKFF,TGTGCCAGCAGACTAGCGGGGGCCGATGGCAAGTTCTTC
NA,once,TRBJ1-2,TRBV4-3,CASSHQGVGYGYTF,TGCGCCAGCAGCCACCAGGGAGTTGGCTATGGCTACACCTTC
NA,NA,TRBJ2-3,TRBV2,CASSTDTQYF,TGTGCCAGCAGTACAGATACGCAGTATTTT
NA,few,TRBJ1-5,TRBV29-1,CTGSGQPQHF,TGCACCGGGAGTGGGCAGCCCCAGCATTTT
NA,few,TRBJ2-7,TRBV27,CASSLGNYEQYF,TGTGCCAGCAGTTTAGGGAACTACGAGCAGTACTTC
NA,once,TRBJ1-5,TRBV30,CAWSEGQGPSQPQHF,TGTGCCTGGAGTGAAGGCCAGGGTCCCAGTCAGCCCCAGCATTTT
TRBD1,NA,TRBJ1-2,TRBV19,CASRGTGSYGYTF,TGTGCCAGTAGGGGGACAGGGTCCTATGGCTACACCTTC
TRBD1,NA,TRBJ2-7,TRBV7-8,CASSPRTGYEQYF,TGTGCCAGCAGCCCTCGGACAGGCTACGAGCAGTACTTC
NA,NA,TRBJ2-5,TRBV9,CASSLTGTSETQYF,TGTGCCAGCAGCCTCACCGGGACAAGTGAGACCCAGTACTTC
NA,NA,TRBJ2-1,TRBV15,CATSTTPPPSSYNEQFF,TGTGCCACCAGCACTACACCTCCACCTAGCTCCTACAATGAGCAGTTCTTC
TRBD1,NA,TRBJ1-5,TRBV6-7,CAIRTGPDNQPQHF,TGTGCCATTAGGACAGGGCCGGACAATCAGCCCCAGCATTTT
NA,NA,TRBJ2-7,TRBV6-5,CASSPGGVIGYEQYF,TGTGCCAGCTCCCCGGGTGGGGTGATCGGCTACGAGCAGTACTTC
NA,NA,TRBJ1-2,TRBV10-3,CAIFSSQLYGYTF,TGTGCCATCTTCTCCAGCCAACTTTATGGCTACACCTTC